Each of the 12 T cell receptor beta chains below was sequenced from the same sample in a study of CD8+ T cells in alopecia areata (dated by TCRdb to 2016 to 2019). Receptor libraries were prepared by the immunoSEQ multiplex PCR assay. For TCR sequencing, RNA was extracted from every sample and reverse transcribed into cDNA to serve as template. What TCRdb holds here is the immuneACCESS table cut down to in-frame rearrangements. Part of the clones is not present; checked against another copy, under half of the missing clones reflect an unresolved V gene, and the others are unexplained. Present in this sample are roughly 75,000 clones, 55% to 75% of which were seen just once. Around a sixth of the sample goes to the ten largest clones. The time point label for this specimen denotes: baseline before oral tofacitinib. Sequencing used CD8+ T cells sorted from blood, obtained at week 0. The receptors here all came from a human donor with alopecia areata.

This clone was counted only a few times. The rearrangement joins TRBV7-2 to TRBJ2-7; D tentatively reads TRBD1 or TRBD2 (5 bases each). The CDR3 is 14 amino acids. Germline V gives CDR1 SGHTA, CDR2 FQGNSA. Trimming left V 3 bases short and J 3 bases short, with 12 bases between. This CDR3 is CASSLGVGYYEQYF. The CDR3, as DNA: TGTGCCAGCAGCTTGGGGGTAGGGTACTACGAGCAGTACTTC. Combining the CDR3 with reference TRBV7-2 and TRBJ2-7 gives the whole variable domain GAGVSQSPSNKVTEKGKDVELRCDPISGHTALYWYRQSLGQGLEFLIYFQGNSAPDKSGLPSDRFSAERTGGSVSTLTIQRTQQEDSAVYLCASSLGVGYYEQYFGPGTRLTVT.

Here the CDR3 reads CASSLDLLGRTDSYEQYF. In DNA, the CDR3 is TGTGCCAGCAGCTTAGATCTGTTGGGACGGACCGACTCCTACGAGCAGTACTTC. The chain joins TRBV7-2 to TRBJ2-7; D tentatively reads TRBD1 or TRBD2 (5 bases each). There are 18 residues in the CDR3. V was clipped by 1 base and J by 0 bases, with 19 bases between them. From germline, CDR1 is SGHTA and CDR2 FQGNSA.

A few counts support this clone. This rearrangement joins TRBV7-2 to TRBJ2-3, with a tentative D call TRBD2 (6 bases). Germline lookup yields CDR1 SGHTA and CDR2 FQGNSA. V lost 5 bases and J lost 0, with 15 bases in between. This CDR3 contains 16 residues. CDR3 amino acids: CASSPGVAISTDTQYF. CDR3 DNA sequence: TGTGCCAGCAGCCCGGGGGTAGCTATTAGCACAGATACGCAGTATTTT.

This sequence joins TRBV13 and TRBJ2-3; TRBD2 is a possible D gene (5 bases). The CDR3 contains 18 residues. Deletions cut 8 bases from V and 1 base from J, with 25 bases between. The germline V gene encodes CDR1 PRHDT and CDR2 FYEKMQ (reference sequence). The CDR3 reads CASRGGPLHGFGTDTQYF. DNA of the CDR3: TGTGCCAGCCGAGGAGGCCCTTTACATGGGTTCGGCACAGATACGCAGTATTTT.

V is TRBV7-9 and J is TRBJ1-5; the D gene is possibly TRBD1 (6 bases). The CDR3 extends over 17 amino acids. Germline assignment: CDR1 SEHNR and CDR2 FQNEAQ (reference sequence). The ends were cut back, 5 bases at V and 0 bases at J, with 17 bases in the middle. CDR3 nucleotide sequence: TGTGCCAGCAGCAAGGGGGTTCGCCCGGATAGCAATCAGCCCCAGCATTTT. This translates into CASSKGVRPDSNQPQHF.

The chain employs TRBV4-3 and TRBJ2-7, with a weak D call TRBD2 (5 bases). The length of the CDR3 is 15 residues. With 0 bases removed from V and 1 base from J, the gap between germline ends came to 10 bases. Germline V lookup: CDR1 LGHNA, CDR2 YSLEER. As DNA, the CDR3 is TGCGCCAGCAGCCAAGACGAGGGATCGTCCTACGAGCAGTACTTC. Translating gives CASSQDEGSSYEQYF.

In its sample, this clone was seen a few times. This chain uses TRBV29-1 with TRBJ2-7; 11 bases are a match to TRBD2. V lost 6 bases, J lost 2 bases, and 3 bases stayed unmatched. Germline V gene data show CDR1 as SQVTM and CDR2 as ANQGSEA. The CDR3 totals 13 residues. The CDR3 here is CSVKTSGTYEQYF. The CDR3 DNA sequence: TGCAGCGTCAAGACTAGCGGGACCTACGAGCAGTACTTC.

The CDR3 loop reads CASSLPGNSYEQYF. CDR3 coding DNA: TGCGCCAGCAGCTTGCCAGGAAACTCCTACGAGCAGTACTTC. The chain recombines TRBV5-1 with TRBJ2-7, with D hard to call. Trimming removed 1 base from V and 0 bases from J, with 8 bases in between. The germline CDR1 and CDR2 sequences are SGHRS and YFSETQ. The CDR3 runs 14 residues.

This chain connects TRBV6-4 to TRBJ1-1, with D possibly TRBD1 on 6 matching bases. The V gene lost 3 bases and the J gene lost 5 bases, with 10 bases spanning the gap. Germline V gene lookup returns CDR1 MRHNA and CDR2 SNTAGT. This CDR3 spans 13 amino acids. Here the CDR3 reads CASSEAGETEAFF. CDR3 DNA sequence: TGTGCCAGCAGTGAGGCAGGGGAAACTGAAGCTTTCTTT.

The chain joins TRBV5-1 to TRBJ2-7; D could derive from TRBD1 or TRBD2 (5 bases each). This CDR3 spans 16 amino acids. CDR1 is SGHRS and CDR2 is YFSETQ in the germline V gene. With 3 bases removed from V and 0 bases from J, the gap between germline ends came to 16 bases. CDR3 coding DNA: TGCGCCAGCAGCTGGGACGATACCTTATACTCCTACGAGCAGTACTTC. Its translation is CASSWDDTLYSYEQYF. The full variable domain, completed using reference TRBV5-1 and TRBJ2-7, is KAGVTQTPRYLIKTRGQQVTLSCSPISGHRSVSWYQQTPGQGLQFLFEYFSETQRNKGNFPGRFSGRQFSNSRSEMNVSTLELGDSALYLCASSWDDTLYSYEQYFGPGTRLTVT.

This chain connects TRBV4-1 to TRBJ1-5; TRBD1 is a possible D gene (5 bases). Deletions cut 3 bases from V and 0 bases from J, with 9 bases between. The V gene's germline CDR1 is MGHRA and CDR2 YSYEKL. This CDR3 has 15 residues. CDR3 protein: CASSHATASNQPQHF. CDR3 nucleotide sequence: TGCGCCAGCAGCCACGCGACAGCTAGCAATCAGCCCCAGCATTTT.

V usage is TRBV4-1 and J usage is TRBJ2-5; 9 bases fit TRBD1. V lost 3 bases, J lost 1 base, and 3 bases stayed unmatched. Germline CDR1 reads MGHRA; CDR2 reads YSYEKL. This CDR3 has 15 residues. Here the CDR3 DNA reads TGCGCCAGCAGCCAGGAGACAGGGGGCCAAGAGACCCAGTACTTC. It yields the protein CASSQETGGQETQYF.